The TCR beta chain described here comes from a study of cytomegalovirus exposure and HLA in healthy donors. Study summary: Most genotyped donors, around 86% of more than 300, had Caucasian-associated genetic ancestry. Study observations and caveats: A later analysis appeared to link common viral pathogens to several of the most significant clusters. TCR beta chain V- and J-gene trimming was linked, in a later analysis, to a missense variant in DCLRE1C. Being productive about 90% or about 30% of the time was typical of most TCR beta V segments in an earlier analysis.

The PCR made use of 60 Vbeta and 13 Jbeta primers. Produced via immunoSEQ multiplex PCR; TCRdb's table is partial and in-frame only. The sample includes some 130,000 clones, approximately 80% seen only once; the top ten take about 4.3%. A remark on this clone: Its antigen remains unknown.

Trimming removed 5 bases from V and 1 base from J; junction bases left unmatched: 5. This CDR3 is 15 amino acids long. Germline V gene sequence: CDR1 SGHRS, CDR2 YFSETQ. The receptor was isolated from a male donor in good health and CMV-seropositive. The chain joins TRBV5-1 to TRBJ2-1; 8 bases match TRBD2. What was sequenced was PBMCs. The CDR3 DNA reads TGCGCCAGCAGTTACGGGGGGGTATCCTACAATGAGCAGTTCTTC. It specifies CASSYGGVSYNEQFF.